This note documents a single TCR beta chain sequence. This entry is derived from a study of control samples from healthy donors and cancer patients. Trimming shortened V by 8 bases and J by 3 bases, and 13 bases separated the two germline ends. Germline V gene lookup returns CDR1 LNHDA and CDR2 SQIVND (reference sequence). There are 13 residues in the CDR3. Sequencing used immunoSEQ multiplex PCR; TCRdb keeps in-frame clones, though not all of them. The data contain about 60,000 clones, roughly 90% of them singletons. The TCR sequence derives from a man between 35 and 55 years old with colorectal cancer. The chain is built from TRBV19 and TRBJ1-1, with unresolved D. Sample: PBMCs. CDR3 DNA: TGTGCCAGTGAAGCGGCTCTGTACACTGAAGCTTTCTTT. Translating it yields CASEAALYTEAFF.